A single sample is the source of the 11 T cell receptor beta chains below, sequenced in a study of cytotoxic CD8 clonotypes in ibrutinib-treated CLL. Produced via immunoSEQ multiplex PCR; TCRdb's table is partial and in-frame only. The sample lists about 120,000 clones, 58% occurring once. Sequences were derived from PBMCs, sampled after 24 months of ibrutinib treatment. The receptor set was obtained from a human donor with chronic lymphocytic leukemia.

Notes on this clone: Lacking the conserved final phenylalanine or tryptophan, this CDR3 likely reflects a read error. The limits of the CDR3 on the DNA are not certain, so only TCRdb's listed CDR3 is given. This chain connects TRBV5-1 to TRBJ1-2. Looked up from germline, CDR1 is SGHRS and CDR2 is YFSETQ. The CDR3 sequence runs 8 residues, both termini included. The CDR3 region is CASTGPST.

In its sample, this clone was seen a few times. The rearrangement uses TRBV6-6 and TRBJ2-7; D might be TRBD2 (5 bases). Between the trimmed V and J ends, which lost 6 bases and 0 bases, there was a span of 12 bases. This CDR3 is 14 amino acids long. Germline values: CDR1 MNHNY, CDR2 SVGAGI (reference sequence). CDR3 sequence reads: CASSPRGSSYEQYF. The CDR3 coding sequence is TGTGCCAGCAGCCCCCGGGGATCCTCCTACGAGCAGTACTTC.

The V and J genes are TRBV30 and TRBJ1-4, with D possibly being TRBD1 (5 bases). V was clipped by 6 bases and J by 8 bases, with 10 bases between them. Looked up from germline, CDR1 is GTSNPN and CDR2 is SVGIG (reference sequence). The CDR3 length is 11 residues. CDR3 residues: CACRGREKLFF. The CDR3 bases are TGTGCCTGTCGGGGCCGGGAAAAACTGTTTTTT. Full variable domain (missing parts from reference TRBV30 and TRBJ1-4): SQTIHQWPATLVQPVGSPLSLECTVEGTSNPNLYWYRQAAGRGLQLLFYSVGIGQISSEVPQNLSASRPQDRQFILSSKKLLLSDSGFYLCACRGREKLFFGSGTQLSVL.

The chain recombines TRBV6-6 with TRBJ2-5; D may be TRBD2 (5 bases). The V end lost 11 bases, the J end lost 2 bases, and 15 bases lay between the germline ends. The germline V gene encodes CDR1 MNHNY and CDR2 SVGAGI (reference sequence). This CDR3 has 13 residues. The CDR3 bases are TGTGCCGAGGGCAGGCTGGGGCAAGAGACCCAGTACTTC. Protein product: CAEGRLGQETQYF.

The chain recombines TRBV7-2 with TRBJ2-3, with D unresolved. The length of the CDR3 is 12 residues. Germline CDR1 and CDR2: SGHTA and FQGNSA. V lost 5 bases and J lost 2, with 5 bases in between. The CDR3 bases are TGTGCCAGCAGCGGGCCCACAGATACGCAGTATTTT. Its translation: CASSGPTDTQYF. Looking up the rest from reference TRBV7-2 and TRBJ2-3 gives the full variable domain: GAGVSQSPSNKVTEKGKDVELRCDPISGHTALYWYRQSLGQGLEFLIYFQGNSAPDKSGLPSDRFSAERTGGSVSTLTIQRTQQEDSAVYLCASSGPTDTQYFGPGTRLTVL.

J is TRBJ2-7 and V is TRBV4-2; 9 nucleotides agree with TRBD2. V dropped 1 base and J dropped 6; count of bases not matched to a gene: 16. The CDR3 is 18 residues long. Germline CDR1 LGHNA, CDR2 YNFKEQ. For the CDR3, the DNA is TGTGCCAGCAGCCAAGCAAATAGCGGGGGATCGGGGTTTGGCGAGCAGTACTTC. Translated: CASSQANSGGSGFGEQYF.

The rearrangement links TRBV2 to TRBJ2-7; maybe TRBD2 (6 bases). The V gene lost 3 bases and the J gene lost 5 bases, with 14 bases spanning the gap. Germline lookup yields CDR1 SNHLY and CDR2 FYNNEI. This CDR3 has 14 amino acids. The chain's CDR3 is CASSEEGRVHEQYF. CDR3 coding DNA: TGTGCCAGCAGTGAGGAGGGACGGGTACACGAGCAGTACTTC.

V gene TRBV6-4 combines with J gene TRBJ2-7; 9 bases agree with TRBD1. Germline V CDR1 and CDR2: MRHNA, SNTAGT. This CDR3 comprises 16 residues. J was trimmed by 5 bases and V by 6 bases; bases with no gene match: 14. DNA for the CDR3: TGTGCCAGCAGCGAAACCTGGACAGGGGTCAGCCACGAGCAGTACTTC. It translates to CASSETWTGVSHEQYF.

V and J are TRBV28 and TRBJ1-1, with D tentatively TRBD1 (6 bases). The ends were cut back, 5 bases at V and 4 bases at J, with 14 bases in the middle. The germline V gene encodes CDR1 MDHEN and CDR2 SYDVKM. There are 14 residues in the CDR3. Here the CDR3 DNA reads TGTGCCAGCAGTGGCGGGGGCAGGGTCACTGAAGCTTTCTTT. Amino acids: CASSGGGRVTEAFF.

The V and J genes are TRBV4-1 and TRBJ2-5; tentatively, D is TRBD1 or TRBD2 (5 bases each). The V and J ends lost 0 bases and 1 base respectively, with 15 bases between them. Germline V CDR1 and CDR2: MGHRA, YSYEKL. The CDR3 sequence is 17 residues long. Here the CDR3 DNA reads TGCGCCAGCAGCCAAGACCCCTTTTGGGGGTTCCAAGAGACCCAGTACTTC. It yields the protein CASSQDPFWGFQETQYF.

The V call is TRBV7-9, the J call TRBJ1-1; TRBD1 might be the D (6 bases). CDR1 is SEHNR, CDR2 FQNEAQ, per germline (reference sequence). CDR3 length equals 14 residues. Between the trimmed V and J ends, which lost 2 bases and 1 base, there was a span of 8 bases. The CDR3 protein is CASSLQGTNTEAFF. The CDR3 DNA follows: TGTGCCAGCAGCTTACAGGGGACGAACACTGAAGCTTTCTTT. Looking up the rest from reference TRBV7-9 and TRBJ1-1 gives the full variable domain: DTGVSQNPRHKITKRGQNVTFRCDPISEHNRLYWYRQTLGQGPEFLTYFQNEAQLEKSRLLSDRFSAERPKGSFSTLEIQRTEQGDSAMYLCASSLQGTNTEAFFGQGTRLTVV.